Each of the 25 T cell receptor beta chains below was sequenced from the same sample in a study of early T cells in non-severe SARS-CoV-2 infection. TCRdb re-called the 5' RACE reads with MiXCR, one entry per CDR3 protein. The data show tens of thousands of distinct CDR3 sequences, around 4.5% seen once. Material for sequencing was whole blood. These TCRs come from an adult who was a healthcare worker with PCR-confirmed SARS-CoV-2 infection or an uninfected control (not recorded which).

This clonotype is medium-sized in the sample. The CDR3 nucleotides read TGTGCCAGCAGCTTAGAACCAACCTACAATGAGCAGTTCTTC. It is translated as CASSLEPTYNEQFF. This chain joins TRBV7-3 and TRBJ2-1; D not certain. Germline CDR1 SGHTA, CDR2 FQGTGA. The CDR3 is 14 amino acids. V was shortened by 2 bases and J by 2 bases, with 7 bases between the two germline ends.

This clonotype was seen many times. The chain uses TRBV30 and TRBJ1-2, with 7 bases aligning to TRBD1. Germline-derived CDR1 and CDR2 are GTSNPN and SVGIG (reference sequence). The V gene end was trimmed by 3 bases and the J gene end by 0 bases; junction bases not matched to a gene: 13. This CDR3 is 17 amino acids long. The CDR3 DNA reads TGTGCCTGGAGGAGGGGCGGGACAGACCTGACTAACTATGGCTACACCTTC. This gives the protein CAWRRGGTDLTNYGYTF. Variable domain in full (rest from reference TRBV30 and TRBJ1-2): SQTIHQWPATLVQPVGSPLSLECTVEGTSNPNLYWYRQAAGRGLQLLFYSVGIGQISSEVPQNLSASRPQDRQFILSSKKLLLSDSGFYLCAWRRGGTDLTNYGYTFGSGTRLTVV.

This clonotype was seen ten or more times. The limits of the CDR3 on the DNA are not certain, so only TCRdb's listed CDR3 is given. The chain uses TRBV7-6 and TRBJ2-3; TRBD1 was called by the table and not checked on the DNA. 18 amino acids form the CDR3, both terminal residues included. CDR1 and CDR2 (germline): SGHVS, FNYEAQ. CDR3 loop: CASSWAVSFGAGTDTQYF.

This clonotype was recorded many times. This chain links TRBV20-1 with TRBJ2-3; 13 bases align to TRBD2. Germline CDR1 reads DFQATT; CDR2 reads SNEGSKA (reference sequence). This CDR3 comprises 17 residues. V shed 0 bases and J 2 bases; nucleotides not matched to a gene: 5. Written as DNA, the CDR3 is TGCAGTGCTAGAGATTCCGGGACTAGCGGGATCACAGATACGCAGTATTTT. Translating it yields CSARDSGTSGITDTQYF.

This clonotype has ten or more counts. The chain employs TRBV24-1 and TRBJ2-3; TRBD1 or TRBD2 may be the D gene (5 bases each). The V end was cut by 3 bases, the J end by 6 bases, with 18 bases between. The CDR3 length is 16 residues. Germline loops: CDR1 KGHDR, CDR2 SFDVKD. The CDR3 spells CATSDPISLGADTQYF. For the CDR3, the DNA is TGTGCCACCAGTGATCCTATTTCACTCGGGGCCGATACGCAGTATTTT.

This clonotype has a count of ten or more. V and J are TRBV6-5 and TRBJ2-3, with 10 bases fitting TRBD2. V trimming: 6 bases; J trimming: 6 bases; junction bases outside the gene matches: 12. Germline loops: CDR1 MNHEY, CDR2 SVGAGI. CDR3 length equals 16 residues. The DNA for the CDR3 is TGTGCCAGCAGCCCCTCCCTAGCGGGAGCCCCGGATACGCAGTATTTT. This codes for CASSPSLAGAPDTQYF.

In its sample, this clonotype was seen many times. This chain joins TRBV2 and TRBJ1-2; no definite D call. The CDR3 runs to 12 residues. The germline V gene encodes CDR1 SNHLY and CDR2 FYNNEI. The ends were cut back, 6 bases at V and 7 bases at J, with 12 bases in the middle. CDR3 sequence (DNA): TGTGCCAGCAGGACGCTGGAAGCTGGCTACACCTTC. Amino acid sequence: CASRTLEAGYTF. Complete variable domain (other parts from reference TRBV2 and TRBJ1-2): EPEVTQTPSHQVTQMGQEVILRCVPISNHLYFYWYRQILGQKVEFLVSFYNNEISEKSEIFDDQFSVERPDGSNFTLKIRSTKLEDSAMYFCASRTLEAGYTFGSGTRLTVV.

This clonotype has ten or more counts. V is TRBV13 and J is TRBJ1-3; no reliable D call. Germline V lookup: CDR1 PRHDT, CDR2 FYEKMQ (reference sequence). V was cut by 4 bases and J by 0 bases, with 16 bases left in between. CDR3 length: 17 residues. In DNA form, the CDR3 reads TGTGCCAGCAGCTCCCGCTTAGGACGCCTCTCTGGAAACACCATATATTTT. Protein: CASSSRLGRLSGNTIYF. The complete variable domain, with remaining parts taken from reference TRBV13 and TRBJ1-3, reads AAGVIQSPRHLIKEKRETATLKCYPIPRHDTVYWYQQGPGQDPQFLISFYEKMQSDKGSIPDRFSAQQFSDYHSELNMSSLELGDSALYFCASSSRLGRLSGNTIYFGEGSWLTVV.

By share of the sample, this clonotype is medium-sized. The V call is TRBV7-9, the J call TRBJ2-3, with TRBD2 matching over 7 bases. Germline values: CDR1 SEHNR, CDR2 FQNEAQ (reference sequence). Trimming cost V 5 bases and J 2 bases; bases outside gene matches: 10. CDR3 length: 16 residues. The CDR3 bases are TGTGCCAGCAGCCCGTTGGCGGGAGAGGACACAGATACGCAGTATTTT. Its translation: CASSPLAGEDTDTQYF.

V and J are TRBV6-4 and TRBJ1-3; 10 nucleotides line up with TRBD1. The CDR3 is made up of 16 amino acids. The junction had 13 bases not matched to a gene; V was cut back by 10 bases and J by 4 bases. CDR1 and CDR2 from the germline V gene are MRHNA and SNTAGT. This chain's CDR3 is CANLLRQGARGNTIYF. The CDR3 DNA sequence: TGTGCCAACCTCCTCCGACAGGGGGCTAGGGGAAACACCATATATTTT.

Many counts were recorded for this clonotype. This rearrangement joins TRBV14 to TRBJ2-2; D ambiguous. V was pared by 6 bases and J by 4 bases, with 9 bases between. CDR1 SGHDN and CDR2 FVKESK come from the germline V gene. CDR3 length: 13 residues. As DNA, the CDR3 is TGTGCCAGCAGGATTCACCCCACCGGGGAGCTGTTTTTT. Encoded protein: CASRIHPTGELFF. The entire variable domain, with the rest obtained from reference TRBV14 and TRBJ2-2, is as follows: EAGVTQFPSHSVIEKGQTVTLRCDPISGHDNLYWYRRVMGKEIKFLLHFVKESKQDESGMPNNRFLAERTGGTYSTLKVQPAELEDSGVYFCASRIHPTGELFFGEGSRLTVL.

This clonotype showed up many times. The chain couples TRBV7-8 to TRBJ2-5; 16 nucleotides agree with TRBD2. The CDR3 covers 19 residues. The J segment lost 1 base and the V segment lost 1 base, leaving 6 bases of the junction unmatched. From germline, CDR1 is SGHVS and CDR2 FQNEAQ. The CDR3 DNA reads as TGTGCCAGCAGCTTAGTGGTGGGACTAGCGGGGGGGTCCCAAGAGACCCAGTACTTC. It encodes CASSLVVGLAGGSQETQYF.

Many counts were recorded for this clonotype. CDR3 sequence reads: CASSLPGTVNYGYTF. In nucleotides, the CDR3 is TGTGCCAGCAGCTTACCGGGGACAGTCAACTATGGCTACACCTTC. The chain recombines TRBV7-9 with TRBJ1-2, with 7 bases lining up with TRBD1. This CDR3 is built from 15 residues. Germline CDR1 is SEHNR and CDR2 is FQNEAQ (reference sequence). J was trimmed by 2 bases and V by 2 bases; bases with no gene match: 5.

The chain couples TRBV7-6 to TRBJ2-1; TRBD1 matches at 10 bases. CDR3 length: 15 residues. In germline, CDR1 is SGHVS, CDR2 FNYEAQ. V gave up 5 bases and J gave up 5 bases; unmatched junction bases: 6. The CDR3 nucleotides read TGTGCCAGCAGCCAGGGACAGGGGTTGAACAATGAGCAGTTCTTC. Amino acids: CASSQGQGLNNEQFF.

This clonotype showed up many times. The CDR3 DNA is TGTGCCAGCAGCGTGGACACCTCTGGAAACACCATATATTTT. Protein sequence: CASSVDTSGNTIYF. The chain links TRBV5-4 to TRBJ1-3, with a tentative D call TRBD1 (5 bases). CDR1 SGHNT and CDR2 YYREEE come from the germline V gene (reference sequence). With 4 bases removed from V and 0 bases from J, the gap between germline ends came to 8 bases. This CDR3 has 14 amino acids.

This clonotype was seen a handful of times. CDR3 nucleotide sequence: TGTGCCAGCAGTTTAATGATAGCGCGGGAGCAGTACTTC. Amino acid sequence: CASSLMIAREQYF. V gene TRBV12-3 or TRBV12-4 combines with J gene TRBJ2-7; tentatively, D is TRBD2 (5 bases). V lost 2 bases and J 7 bases, leaving 12 bases between the germline ends. CDR3 length: 13 amino acids.

This clonotype was seen at least ten times. The V and J genes are TRBV29-1 and TRBJ2-3; 12 positions match TRBD2. The CDR3 contains 13 residues. Germline V gives CDR1 SQVTM, CDR2 ANQGSEA. J gave up 4 bases and V 6 bases, and 2 bases lay outside the gene matches. CDR3 in amino acids: CSVTSGSSDTQYF. In DNA, the CDR3 is TGCAGCGTGACTAGCGGGAGTTCAGATACGCAGTATTTT.

The chain has TRBV7-6 and TRBJ2-7, with D hard to call. Germline CDR1 reads SGHVS; CDR2 reads FNYEAQ. V lost 5 bases and J 3 bases, leaving 17 bases between the germline ends. The CDR3 totals 15 residues. This chain's CDR3 is CASSPRTYSLYEQYF. CDR3 DNA: TGTGCCAGCAGCCCACGAACCTACTCCCTCTACGAGCAGTACTTC.

This clonotype was seen repeatedly, ten times or more. The rearrangement uses TRBV14 and TRBJ2-1; D uncertain. CDR3 length: 12 residues. Trimming cost V 2 bases and J 15 bases, with 14 bases left between them. Germline assignment: CDR1 SGHDN and CDR2 FVKESK. The chain's CDR3 is CASSQMGQTRFF. CDR3 sequence (DNA): TGTGCCAGCAGCCAAATGGGTCAGACGAGGTTCTTC.

Ten or more counts support this clonotype. The chain links TRBV7-2 to TRBJ2-3; possibly TRBD1 or TRBD2 for D (5 bases each). Trimming took off 2 bases at V and 0 bases at J, with 15 bases between the two ends. The germline gives CDR1 SGHTA, CDR2 FQGNSA. CDR3 length equals 17 residues. As DNA, the CDR3 is TGTGCCAGCAGCTTAATGTTTTCGGGGCGTAGCACAGATACGCAGTATTTT. Its protein is CASSLMFSGRSTDTQYF. The variable domain in full, completed from reference TRBV7-2 and TRBJ2-3, reads GAGVSQSPSNKVTEKGKDVELRCDPISGHTALYWYRQSLGQGLEFLIYFQGNSAPDKSGLPSDRFSAERTGGSVSTLTIQRTQQEDSAVYLCASSLMFSGRSTDTQYFGPGTRLTVL.

Many counts were recorded for this clonotype. J is TRBJ2-7 and V is TRBV18; 12 positions match TRBD2. Germline V CDR1 and CDR2: KGHSH, LQKENI. This CDR3 is 19 amino acids long. The V gene end was trimmed by 1 base and the J gene end by 0 bases; junction bases not matched to a gene: 10. CDR3 protein: CASSPLSGTSGFTSYEQYF. DNA for the CDR3: TGTGCCAGCTCACCACTTTCCGGGACTAGCGGGTTCACCTCCTACGAGCAGTACTTC.

Many counts were recorded for this clonotype. V gene TRBV21-1 combines with J gene TRBJ2-7; TRBD2 reflects the table's D call only, with no check against the DNA. TRBV21-1 is noted as a pseudogene. CDR3 length: 14 amino acids. The CDR3 DNA reads as TGTGCCAGCAGCAAAGAGGAGGTTTCCACCGAGCAGTACTTC. This sequence encodes CASSKEEVSTEQYF.

This clonotype was recorded many times. The chain is built from TRBV21-1 and TRBJ1-2; the table gives TRBD1 as D, unverified against the DNA. TRBV21-1 is a listed pseudogene. The CDR3 extends over 12 amino acids. The CDR3 reads CASSLHRASGTF. CDR3 DNA: TGTGCCAGCAGCCTCCACAGGGCCTCAGGCACCTTC.

The table lists this clonotype with many counts. Here the CDR3 reads CATSDVAGATDTQYF. CDR3 sequence (DNA): TGTGCCACCAGTGACGTAGCGGGAGCCACAGATACGCAGTATTTT. The chain links TRBV24-1 to TRBJ2-3, with 9 bases matching TRBD2. The germline V gene encodes CDR1 KGHDR and CDR2 SFDVKD. The junction had 3 bases not matched to a gene; V was cut back by 4 bases and J by 2 bases. The CDR3 covers 15 residues.

The chain carries TRBV9 and TRBJ2-2, with D unresolved. V was shortened by 1 base and J by 4 bases, with 5 bases between the two germline ends. The CDR3 has 13 residues. Germline CDR1 SGDLS, CDR2 YYNGEE. DNA of the CDR3: TGTGCCAGCAGCGTATTTTCCACCGGGGAGCTGTTTTTT. Its translation: CASSVFSTGELFF.